Listed here is a single T cell receptor (beta chain). Authors' analysis steps: For nucleated cells, counts were estimated from reference gene primer amplification. Assay used: immunoSEQ multiplex PCR; TCRdb lists only in-frame clones, some missing. V and J calls and clone size are as listed in that table; D and trimming were resolved from the DNA. The sample records some 220,000 clones, around four fifths being singletons. This record belongs to a study of blood T cell repertoires in COVID-19. At the level of the study: Some COVID-19 samples were acute and others convalescent; all came from the United States, Italy and Spain. Nucleic acid was either cDNA or gDNA, and it came from T cells, B-cell-depleted T cells, or PBMCs.

Per germline, CDR1 MNHNY and CDR2 SVGAGI (reference sequence). This CDR3 spans 14 amino acids. V lost 2 bases and J lost 7; bases outside the gene matches: 5. The sequenced sample consisted of peripheral blood. The receptor's source is a woman over 75 with active or convalescent COVID-19. The rearrangement uses TRBV6-6 and TRBJ2-7; 10 positions match TRBD2. In DNA form, the CDR3 reads TGTGCCAGCAGTTACCTAGCGGGAGTCGTAGAGCAGTACTTC. Its protein is CASSYLAGVVEQYF.